One and the same sample provided the 11 T cell receptor beta chains below, sequenced in a study of blood T cell repertoires in COVID-19 (dated by TCRdb to the early 2020s). The library was made by the immunoSEQ multiplex PCR assay. The immuneACCESS repertoire file appears here via TCRdb, limited to in-frame rearrangements. These files lack a portion of the clones; in checked studies, under half of the deficit traces to unresolved V genes, and the cause of the others is not known. Within this sample are around 280,000 clones, with roughly nine tenths of them counted one time only. The ten largest clones add up to about 6% of the sample. Sequences were obtained from PBMCs or T cells enriched from blood (not recorded which). These receptor sequences come from a woman aged 40-49 years who had recovered from COVID-19.

The chain links TRBV15 to TRBJ2-7, with D unclear. CDR1 LNHNV and CDR2 YYDKDF come from the germline V gene (reference sequence). V was trimmed by 0 bases and J by 3 bases, leaving 21 bases between them. This CDR3 is 18 amino acids long. The CDR3: CATSRDLVPGMQIYEQYF. DNA for the CDR3: TGTGCCACCAGCAGAGATTTGGTCCCAGGAATGCAGATCTACGAGCAGTACTTC.

The chain has TRBV7-2 and TRBJ2-3, with 9 bases fitting TRBD1. The CDR3 has 16 amino acids. From germline, CDR1 is SGHTA and CDR2 FQGNSA. The junction had 9 bases not matched to a gene; V was cut back by 4 bases and J by 4 bases. Written as DNA, the CDR3 is TGTGCCAGCAGCTCAGATTCCGGGACAGGGTCAGATACGCAGTATTTT. This encodes CASSSDSGTGSDTQYF.

The V gene is TRBV19, the J gene TRBJ2-7; possible D gene TRBD1, 5 bases. The ends were cut back, 6 bases at V and 0 bases at J, with 9 bases in the middle. This CDR3 comprises 13 residues. Germline V gives CDR1 LNHDA, CDR2 SQIVND (reference sequence). CDR3 in DNA: TGTGCCAGTAGCACGGACATCTCCTACGAGCAGTACTTC. This translates into CASSTDISYEQYF.

The chain's CDR3 is CASRAQGAGGYTF. The CDR3 DNA sequence: TGTGCCAGCAGGGCTCAGGGGGCGGGAGGCTACACCTTC. The V call is TRBV6-5, the J call TRBJ1-2; 8 nucleotides agree with TRBD1. CDR1 is MNHEY and CDR2 is SVGAGI in the germline V gene. The CDR3 totals 13 residues. V lost 6 bases and J lost 8; bases outside the gene matches: 8.

This sequence joins TRBV11-2 and TRBJ2-3; D possibly corresponds to TRBD2 (5 bases). Trimming cost V 1 base and J 2 bases, with 10 bases left between them. The CDR3 is made up of 15 amino acids. Germline CDR1 SGHAT, CDR2 FQNNGV. CDR3 nucleotide sequence: TGTGCCAGCAGCTTAGTGCGAGCGGCCACAGATACGCAGTATTTT. It is translated as CASSLVRAATDTQYF.

The rearrangement links TRBV20-1 to TRBJ1-1; D gene ambiguous. The CDR3 has 14 amino acids. The V gene lost 6 bases and the J gene lost 2 bases, with 16 bases spanning the gap. Germline V gene sequence: CDR1 DFQATT, CDR2 SNEGSKA (reference sequence). The DNA for the CDR3 is TGCAGTGCGAGTGGGGAGTTGTCAAACACTGAAGCTTTCTTT. It encodes CSASGELSNTEAFF.

This chain joins TRBV18 and TRBJ1-1; TRBD1 aligns across 7 bases. This CDR3 has 13 residues. CDR1 KGHSH and CDR2 LQKENI come from the germline V gene. V dropped 2 bases and J dropped 7; count of bases not matched to a gene: 4. CDR3 nucleotide sequence: TGTGCCAGCTCACCAGGCAGGGGGAATGAAGCTTTCTTT. Its translation is CASSPGRGNEAFF. The full variable domain, in which reference TRBV18 and TRBJ1-1 provide the parts outside the CDR3, is NAGVMQNPRHLVRRRGQEARLRCSPMKGHSHVYWYRQLPEEGLKFMVYLQKENIIDESGMPKERFSAEFPKEGPSILRIQQVVRGDSAAYFCASSPGRGNEAFFGQGTRLTVV.

In nucleotides, the CDR3 is TGTGCCAGCAGCTCCCCCCAGAATGAGCAGTTCTTC. This encodes CASSSPQNEQFF. The chain is built from TRBV11-1 and TRBJ2-1; no firm D call. The CDR3 is 12 amino acids. V was trimmed by 4 bases and J by 7 bases, leaving 8 bases between them. Germline CDR1 and CDR2: SGHAT and FQDESV (reference sequence).

This chain links TRBV28 with TRBJ2-3; TRBD2 agrees at 13 bases. Germline values: CDR1 MDHEN, CDR2 SYDVKM. V shed 4 bases, J shed 2 bases, and the junction held 6 bases outside the gene matches. CDR3 length equals 17 residues. DNA for the CDR3: TGTGCCAGCAGTTCAGGGACTAGCGGGACCAACACAGATACGCAGTATTTT. Translation gives CASSSGTSGTNTDTQYF. Full variable domain (remainder filled in from reference TRBV28 and TRBJ2-3): DVKVTQSSRYLVKRTGEKVFLECVQDMDHENMFWYRQDPGLGLRLIYFSYDVKMKEKGDIPEGYSVSREKKERFSLILESASTNQTSMYLCASSSGTSGTNTDTQYFGPGTRLTVL.

The J gene is TRBJ2-7, the V gene TRBV18; TRBD2 matches 7 bases. The V and J ends lost 5 bases and 4 bases, in that order; junction bases with no gene match: 14. Germline V CDR1 and CDR2: KGHSH, LQKENI. There are 16 residues in the CDR3. The CDR3 nucleotides are TGTGCCAGCTCATTTCACAAGCAGCGGGGCCTTTACGAGCAGTACTTC. Protein sequence: CASSFHKQRGLYEQYF.

The chain has TRBV27 and TRBJ2-1, with 9 bases lining up with TRBD1. J gave up 4 bases and V 7 bases, and 2 bases lay outside the gene matches. Germline V gene data show CDR1 as MNHEY and CDR2 as SMNVEV (reference sequence). The CDR3 is made up of 13 amino acids. Here the CDR3 DNA reads TGTGCCAGCACGGGACAGGGATACAATGAGCAGTTCTTC. Its protein product is CASTGQGYNEQFF.